The entry that follows covers one TCR beta chain sequence. What it binds is not known. It was with a sample-barcoded 5' primer and a J-beta primer mix that a second PCR of about 6 to 11 cycles was run. Every cDNA was tagged by a template-switch adaptor with 12 random nucleotides. TCRdb re-derived calls from the 5' RACE reads in MiXCR, one entry per CDR3 protein. The sample holds about 900,000 distinct CDR3 sequences, around 62% seen once. This record comes from a study of blood T cells in healthy people across ages. Findings and limits, study-wide: Diversity figures based on one million T cells were deemed too low. Across the age range, TCR beta diversity per million T cells fell in a roughly linear way.

The CDR3 contains 13 residues. Germline CDR1 is SQVTM and CDR2 is ANQGSEA. V gave up 3 bases and J gave up 6 bases, with 12 bases separating them. The source is a man younger than 45 in good health. This chain uses TRBV29-1 with TRBJ2-1; D possibly matches TRBD1 or TRBD2 (5 bases each). Sample: blood. The CDR3 nucleotides read TGCAGCGTTGAGGGGGTTAGCGTCAATGAGCAGTTCTTC. Protein: CSVEGVSVNEQFF.